This passage covers 24 T cell receptor beta chains from one sample sequenced in a study of T cells in Graves' hyperthyroidism and ophthalmopathy. TCR beta CDR3 region amplification was performed from RNA transcripts. First-round RT-PCR with HTBI primers amplified the TCR CDR3 region. In TCRdb, the multiplex PCR reads were re-called with MiXCR into one record per CDR3 protein. The table records under 350,000 distinct CDR3 sequences, 21% of them present only once. Sequences were obtained from blood. The origin of the receptors is a woman in her forties or fifties with Graves' hyperthyroidism.

This clonotype has at least ten counts. The chain couples TRBV12-3 or TRBV12-4 to TRBJ1-5; no firm D call. The CDR3 is 15 amino acids. The V and J ends lost 6 bases and 2 bases respectively, with 14 bases between them. CDR3 amino acids: CASRSLVSGNQPQHF. The CDR3 DNA reads as TGTGCCAGCAGATCCCTGGTCTCAGGCAATCAGCCCCAGCATTTT.

At least ten counts were recorded for this clonotype. The chain combines TRBV7-8 with TRBJ1-1; no firm D call. The CDR3 is made up of 14 amino acids. The germline gives CDR1 SGHVS, CDR2 FQNEAQ. The V gene lost 2 bases and the J gene lost 3 bases, with 10 bases spanning the gap. The CDR3 DNA follows: TGTGCCAGCAGCTTAAGAAGCGGGGACACTGAAGCTTTCTTT. Translated: CASSLRSGDTEAFF.

Remarks on this clonotype: A much larger clonotype is one base distant, so this may be a read error. The CDR3 sequence: CASNEGSGSVEQFF. Here the CDR3 DNA reads TGTGCCAGCAATGAAGGGAGCGGGAGTGTTGAGCAGTTCTTC. The V and J genes are TRBV6-1 and TRBJ2-1, with 8 bases lining up with TRBD2. The germline CDR1 and CDR2 sequences are MNHNS and SASEGT. This CDR3 comprises 14 residues.

This clonotype occurred many times. This rearrangement joins TRBV20-1 to TRBJ2-7; D possibly corresponds to TRBD2 (7 bases). Deletions cut 3 bases from V and 5 bases from J, with 23 bases between. The CDR3 contains 16 residues. Germline V CDR1 and CDR2: DFQATT, SNEGSKA (reference sequence). The CDR3 DNA reads TGCAGTGCTAGGGGGGCGGGAGTAGCCCTATCCCACGAGCAGTACTTC. It encodes CSARGAGVALSHEQYF.

Only a few counts were recorded for this clonotype. This chain connects TRBV19 to TRBJ1-2; weak D call: TRBD1 (6 bases). CDR3 size: 11 residues. Trimming left V 10 bases short and J 10 bases short, with 16 bases between. CDR1 LNHDA and CDR2 SQIVND come from the germline V gene (reference sequence). CDR3 in DNA: TGTGCCATTCAGATAGGGGGAGACTACACCTTC. Its protein is CAIQIGGDYTF.

The table lists this clonotype with many counts. The chain links TRBV27 to TRBJ2-1, with 8 bases identical to TRBD2. V dropped 4 bases and J dropped 9; count of bases not matched to a gene: 14. The CDR3 is 16 residues long. Looked up from germline, CDR1 is MNHEY and CDR2 is SMNVEV (reference sequence). CDR3 region: CASSSLRTSGGGEQFF. In DNA form, the CDR3 reads TGTGCCAGCAGTTCCTTGCGAACTAGCGGAGGGGGTGAGCAGTTCTTC.

This clonotype was detected ten times or more. The chain has TRBV11-2 and TRBJ2-2; 8 bases fit TRBD2. The CDR3 is made up of 14 amino acids. Per the germline V gene, CDR1 is SGHAT and CDR2 is FQNNGV. The V and J ends lost 4 bases and 8 bases, in that order; junction bases with no gene match: 6. CDR3 nucleotides: TGTGCCAGCAGCTCATTGTTAGCGGGAGGGGAGCTGTTTTTT. Its translation is CASSSLLAGGELFF.

This clonotype was seen more than once but under ten times. The rearrangement uses TRBV9 and TRBJ2-3, with 8 positions matching TRBD2. CDR3 size: 17 residues. Germline CDR1 reads SGDLS; CDR2 reads YYNGEE. V lost 0 bases and J lost 1; bases outside the gene matches: 7. The CDR3 nucleotides are TGTGCCAGCAGCGTAGGAGGTAGCGGGGCGGGCACAGATACGCAGTATTTT. Translated, it gives CASSVGGSGAGTDTQYF.

This clonotype was observed many times. One end of the junction varies from germline; a read error may be responsible. This chain uses TRBV7-9 with TRBJ2-5; 10 bases fit TRBD2. Per germline, CDR1 SEHNR and CDR2 FQNEAQ (reference sequence). The CDR3 covers 14 residues. CDR3 sequence reads: CASSLAGVQETQYF. CDR3 sequence (DNA): TGTGCCAGCAGCCTAGCGGGGGTTCAAGAGACCCAGTACTTC.

This clonotype occurred many times. V gene TRBV30 combines with J gene TRBJ2-7; 9 bases agree with TRBD2. Germline assignment: CDR1 GTSNPN and CDR2 SVGIG (reference sequence). The J segment lost 6 bases and the V segment lost 0 bases, leaving 6 bases of the junction unmatched. There are 14 residues in the CDR3. The DNA of the CDR3 is TGTGCCTGGAGTGTTGCTAGCGGGACGTTCGAGCAGTACTTC. The encoded protein is CAWSVASGTFEQYF.

This clonotype occurred a few times. The CDR3, as DNA: TGTGCCAGCAGTTACTCTCACCATGGCTCTGGAAACACCATATATTTT. Translation gives CASSYSHHGSGNTIYF. This chain uses TRBV6-2 or TRBV6-3 with TRBJ1-3; unclear D gene. Looked up from germline, CDR1 is MNHEY and CDR2 is SVGEGT. The length of the CDR3 is 16 residues. V dropped 0 bases and J dropped 0 bases, with 9 bases sitting between them.

This chain joins TRBV14 and TRBJ1-1, with D perhaps matching TRBD1 (5 bases). The CDR3 runs 14 residues. With 1 base removed from V and 6 bases from J, the gap between germline ends came to 12 bases. CDR1 and CDR2 (germline): SGHDN, FVKESK. CDR3 in amino acids: CASSQARDLPEAFF. CDR3 DNA: TGTGCCAGCAGCCAAGCCAGGGACCTGCCTGAAGCTTTCTTT.

This clonotype was recorded at least ten times. This chain joins TRBV2 and TRBJ1-5, with TRBD1 identical over 10 bases. With V trimmed by 5 bases and J by 7 bases, 2 bases remained unmatched. Germline-derived CDR1 and CDR2 are SNHLY and FYNNEI. This CDR3 is 13 amino acids long. The CDR3 nucleotides are TGTGCCAGCAGTCGACAGGGGGCGCAGCCCCAGCATTTT. Translated, it gives CASSRQGAQPQHF.

V and J are TRBV9 and TRBJ1-1; TRBD1 agrees at 8 bases. The germline V gene has CDR1 SGDLS and CDR2 YYNGEE. V lost 4 bases and J lost 7; bases outside the gene matches: 12. The CDR3 extends over 15 amino acids. The CDR3: CASSPRAGQGDEAFF. Here the CDR3 DNA reads TGTGCCAGCAGCCCAAGAGCCGGACAGGGTGATGAAGCTTTCTTT.

This clonotype was counted between two and nine times. The chain employs TRBV5-4 and TRBJ1-1; 7 positions agree with TRBD1. This CDR3 comprises 14 residues. Germline V gene data show CDR1 as SGHNT and CDR2 as YYREEE (reference sequence). The J segment lost 3 bases and the V segment lost 4 bases, leaving 6 bases of the junction unmatched. The CDR3 nucleotides are TGTGCCAGCAGCAGAGGGACAGATTACACTGAAGCTTTCTTT. Encoded protein: CASSRGTDYTEAFF.

This clonotype was seen a few times. Just one base apart from a much larger clone, this may be a read error. The chain carries TRBV28 and TRBJ2-7; D is ambiguous. V shed 8 bases and J shed 5 bases, with 25 bases lying between them. Germline V lookup: CDR1 MDHEN, CDR2 SYDVKM. CDR3 length: 16 residues. The chain's CDR3 is CASGSTTLGIPNEQYF. The CDR3 DNA follows: TGTGCCAGCGGTTCGACCACTTTGGGTATCCCCAACGAGCAGTACTTC.

The chain links TRBV20-1 to TRBJ2-1; no firm D call. V was shortened by 6 bases and J by 5 bases, with 17 bases between the two germline ends. The CDR3 length is 14 residues. Germline values: CDR1 DFQATT, CDR2 SNEGSKA (reference sequence). CDR3 in DNA: TGCAGTGCCCACCGTGGGTTGCCTAACAATGAGCAGTTCTTC. Its protein product is CSAHRGLPNNEQFF.

This chain links TRBV7-3 with TRBJ2-5, with 7 bases aligning to TRBD1. J lost 2 bases, V lost 0 bases, and 0 bases had no gene match. The CDR3 extends over 14 amino acids. Germline V gives CDR1 SGHTA, CDR2 FQGTGA. The CDR3 nucleotides are TGTGCCAGCAGCTTAACGGGACAGCAAGAGACCCAGTACTTC. The encoded protein is CASSLTGQQETQYF.

V is TRBV6-1 and J is TRBJ1-3, with D perhaps matching TRBD1 (6 bases). The CDR3 consists of 15 residues. Germline V lookup: CDR1 MNHNS, CDR2 SASEGT. V was trimmed by 7 bases and J by 1 base, leaving 14 bases between them. The CDR3 coding sequence is TGTGCCAGCAACCCACCGGGGGCTTCTGGAAACACCATATATTTT. Encoded protein: CASNPPGASGNTIYF.

The chain recombines TRBV6-1 with TRBJ1-5; TRBD1 aligns across 7 bases. The ends lost 6 bases at V and 4 bases at J; junction bases unmatched: 9. The CDR3 sequence is 15 residues long. Germline V CDR1 and CDR2: MNHNS, SASEGT. As DNA, the CDR3 is TGTGCCAGCAGGTCAGACAGGGTAGGGAATCAGCCCCAGCATTTT. It specifies CASRSDRVGNQPQHF.

DNA of the CDR3: TGTGCCAGCAGTTTATTTGGGCTAGCGGGTAATGAGCAGTTCTTC. Translated: CASSLFGLAGNEQFF. The chain couples TRBV28 to TRBJ2-1; 8 bases are shared with TRBD2. Germline trimming cut 1 base from V and 7 bases from J; bases unmatched to any gene: 6. CDR3 length: 15 amino acids. Germline-derived CDR1 and CDR2 are MDHEN and SYDVKM.

The chain employs TRBV20-1 and TRBJ2-2; D ambiguous. This CDR3 has 14 residues. CDR1 and CDR2 (germline): DFQATT, SNEGSKA (reference sequence). V gave up 2 bases and J gave up 6 bases, with 13 bases separating them. CDR3 nucleotides: TGCAGTGCTAGACCTATCAACTTTGCCGGGGAGCTGTTTTTT. This encodes CSARPINFAGELFF.

This clonotype was counted only a few times. V gene TRBV20-1 combines with J gene TRBJ1-6; no definite D call. Between the trimmed V and J ends, which lost 6 bases and 4 bases, there was a span of 16 bases. This CDR3 region has 15 residues. Germline V gene sequence: CDR1 DFQATT, CDR2 SNEGSKA (reference sequence). As DNA, the CDR3 is TGCAGTGCGTACATGGGCGGTGGATATAATTCACCCCTCCACTTT. Amino acid sequence: CSAYMGGGYNSPLHF.

This clonotype was seen at least ten times. The chain recombines TRBV6-1 with TRBJ1-1; a weak D match, TRBD1 (5 bases). Germline V gene lookup returns CDR1 MNHNS and CDR2 SASEGT. The CDR3 is made up of 14 amino acids. Trimming pared 5 bases from V and 4 bases from J, leaving 14 bases between. CDR3 sequence (DNA): TGTGCCAGCAGTTTTGGGGGTCTAGTCACTGAAGCTTTCTTT. It codes for CASSFGGLVTEAFF.